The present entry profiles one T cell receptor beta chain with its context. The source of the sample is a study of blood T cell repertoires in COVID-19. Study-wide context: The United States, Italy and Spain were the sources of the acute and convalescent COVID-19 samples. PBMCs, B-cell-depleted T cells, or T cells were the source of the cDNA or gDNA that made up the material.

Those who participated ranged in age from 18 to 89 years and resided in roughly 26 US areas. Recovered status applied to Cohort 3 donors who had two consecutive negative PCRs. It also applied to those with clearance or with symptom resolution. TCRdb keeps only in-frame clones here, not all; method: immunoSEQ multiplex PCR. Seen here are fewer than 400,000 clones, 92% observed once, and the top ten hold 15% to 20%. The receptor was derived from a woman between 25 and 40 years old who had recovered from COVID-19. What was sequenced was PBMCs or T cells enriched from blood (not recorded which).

CDR3 nucleotide sequence: TGCGCCAGCAGCCAGGACAGGGGCGGCTATGGCTACACCTTC. Translating it yields CASSQDRGGYGYTF. The rearrangement joins TRBV4-3 to TRBJ1-2; TRBD1 aligns across 9 bases. Germline V gives CDR1 LGHNA, CDR2 YSLEER. CDR3 length: 14 residues. The ends lost 3 bases at V and 4 bases at J; junction bases unmatched: 3.